This T cell receptor beta chain was recorded in a study of blood T cell repertoires in COVID-19. The CDR3 loop spans 14 amino acids. From germline, CDR1 is SGHTA and CDR2 FQGNSA. Trimming stripped 2 bases from V and 3 bases from J, with 11 bases between. The protocol was immunoSEQ multiplex PCR, while the TCRdb copy is restricted to in-frame clones and leaves out a portion. This repertoire shows tens of thousands of clones, around 82% found once; its top ten account for roughly 5%. This TCR derives from a man in his fifties or sixties with active COVID-19. Sequencing was carried out using peripheral blood. V is TRBV7-2 and J is TRBJ2-7, with D possibly being TRBD1 (6 bases). The CDR3 DNA reads as TGTGCCAGCAGCTTACAGGGGAACAGCTACGAGCAGTACTTC. It translates to CASSLQGNSYEQYF. Complete variable domain (other parts from reference TRBV7-2 and TRBJ2-7): GAGVSQSPSNKVTEKGKDVELRCDPISGHTALYWYRQSLGQGLEFLIYFQGNSAPDKSGLPSDRFSAERTGGSVSTLTIQRTQQEDSAVYLCASSLQGNSYEQYFGPGTRLTVT.